The 28 T cell receptor beta chains below come from one sample, sequenced in a study of T-cell reconstitution after alpha-beta-depleted transplantation in children. Construction of the TCRbeta library involved unique molecular identifiers. TCRdb reprocessed the PCR reads with MiXCR, giving one entry per CDR3 protein. The profile shows 580,000 or so distinct CDR3 sequences, around 23% of them singletons. The sample in question was PBMCs, mostly from graft donor cells, obtained 360 days after TCRalphabeta/CD19-depleted stem cell transplant. These receptors were collected from a boy in the first two years of life who had a stem cell transplant for acute myeloid leukemia, so the T cells may come from the graft donor.

Concerning this clonotype itself: Possible read error: a much larger clone is one base away. The CDR3 ends on some other residue instead of the conserved phenylalanine or tryptophan, so this is likely a read error. J is TRBJ1-1 and V is TRBV14; D is ambiguous. V was cut by 5 bases and J by 11 bases, with 15 bases left in between. Germline loops: CDR1 SGHDN, CDR2 FVKESK. The CDR3 is made up of 12 amino acids. CDR3 DNA: TGTGCCAGCAGCGGACCGAACGCGGGGGCTTTCTGT. Its protein is CASSGPNAGAFC.

This clonotype was detected many times. The chain combines TRBV5-1 with TRBJ2-1; 11 bases agree with TRBD2. The CDR3 is made up of 15 amino acids. CDR1 and CDR2 from the germline V gene are SGHRS and YFSETQ. V was pared by 3 bases and J by 8 bases, with 7 bases of the junction left unmatched. This CDR3 reads CASSYSGGALYEQFF. CDR3 nucleotides: TGCGCCAGCAGCTATAGCGGGGGGGCCCTTTATGAGCAGTTCTTC.

There are many counts of this clonotype. The genes are TRBV12-3 or TRBV12-4 and TRBJ2-7, with 10 positions matching TRBD1. J lost 3 bases, V lost 6 bases, and 5 bases had no gene match. The CDR3 consists of 14 residues. The CDR3 is CASSSGTGVYEQYV. Here the CDR3 DNA reads TGTGCCAGCAGCTCCGGGACAGGGGTCTACGAGCAGTACGTC.

This clonotype occurred a few times. This chain connects TRBV20-1 to TRBJ2-3; D not certain. CDR1 and CDR2 from the germline V gene are DFQATT and SNEGSKA (reference sequence). The length of the CDR3 is 15 residues. V lost 0 bases, J lost 8 bases, and 18 bases lay in between. The CDR3 bases are TGCAGTGCTAGAGATGCACCCTCCGAATTGTCTACGCAGTATTTT. The encoded protein is CSARDAPSELSTQYF.

The chain combines TRBV4-2 with TRBJ2-1, with D perhaps matching TRBD2 (5 bases). The germline V gene has CDR1 LGHNA and CDR2 YNFKEQ. The CDR3 is 13 amino acids. V lost 0 bases and J 15 bases, leaving 15 bases between the germline ends. CDR3: CASSQEGGYALFF. DNA of the CDR3: TGTGCCAGCAGCCAAGAAGGCGGGTACGCGTTGTTCTTC.

This clonotype was counted many times. The chain combines TRBV10-3 with TRBJ2-1, with TRBD1 matching 8 bases. V trimming: 4 bases; J trimming: 8 bases; junction bases outside the gene matches: 7. The CDR3 extends over 14 amino acids. The V gene's germline CDR1 is ENHRY and CDR2 SYGVKD. CDR3 sequence: CAISGDRGRDEQFF. The DNA of the CDR3 is TGTGCCATCAGTGGTGACAGGGGTAGGGATGAGCAGTTCTTC.

This clonotype was seen a handful of times. The chain links TRBV5-1 to TRBJ2-1; the match to TRBD2 covers 8 bases. The CDR3 is 14 amino acids. V lost 2 bases, J lost 5 bases, and 3 bases stayed unmatched. CDR1 and CDR2 (germline): SGHRS, YFSETQ. As DNA, the CDR3 is TGCGCCAGCAGCTTAAGCGGGAGAGACAATGAGCAGTTCTTC. Translation gives CASSLSGRDNEQFF. Variable domain in full (rest from reference TRBV5-1 and TRBJ2-1): KAGVTQTPRYLIKTRGQQVTLSCSPISGHRSVSWYQQTPGQGLQFLFEYFSETQRNKGNFPGRFSGRQFSNSRSEMNVSTLELGDSALYLCASSLSGRDNEQFFGPGTRLTVL.

In this sample, this clonotype turned up many times. This CDR3 reads CASSGSGTSGRDTQYF. CDR3 nucleotides: TGTGCCAGCAGCGGATCCGGGACTAGCGGGAGGGATACGCAGTATTTT. V usage is TRBV9 and J usage is TRBJ2-3, with TRBD2 matching over 15 bases. The CDR3 spans 16 residues. In germline, CDR1 is SGDLS, CDR2 YYNGEE. The trim removed 3 bases at V and 6 bases at J, leaving 5 bases unmatched.

This clonotype was counted many times. The genes are TRBV20-1 and TRBJ1-1; TRBD1 matches 7 bases. The V segment lost 0 bases and the J segment 4 bases; nucleotides outside the gene matches: 14. This CDR3 comprises 17 residues. Looked up from germline, CDR1 is DFQATT and CDR2 is SNEGSKA (reference sequence). This chain's CDR3 is CSARDARTGGYRTEAFF. The CDR3 DNA sequence: TGCAGTGCTAGAGATGCCCGGACAGGAGGCTACCGCACTGAAGCTTTCTTT.

This clonotype appeared a few times. The chain couples TRBV6-5 to TRBJ1-6; D unclear. Looked up from germline, CDR1 is MNHEY and CDR2 is SVGAGI. The V gene lost 0 bases and the J gene lost 5 bases, with 11 bases spanning the gap. The CDR3 totals 16 residues. CDR3: CASSYSGVNNNSPLHF. DNA for the CDR3: TGTGCCAGCAGTTACTCGGGCGTTAACAATAATTCACCCCTCCACTTT.

V gene TRBV5-1 combines with J gene TRBJ2-1; TRBD1 is a possible D gene (5 bases). CDR3 size: 15 residues. V gave up 2 bases and J gave up 6 bases, with 15 bases separating them. Germline V gene sequence: CDR1 SGHRS, CDR2 YFSETQ. CDR3 amino acids: CASSFDRGSFNEQFF. The CDR3 DNA sequence: TGCGCCAGCAGCTTCGACAGAGGCTCTTTCAATGAGCAGTTCTTC.

V is TRBV5-1 and J is TRBJ2-1, with TRBD1 identical over 8 bases. Unmatched junction bases numbered 3, after V lost 0 bases and J lost 4 bases. The CDR3 has 15 amino acids. Germline V gives CDR1 SGHRS, CDR2 YFSETQ. The CDR3 DNA reads TGCGCCAGCAGCTTGGTGGACAGGGTATACAATGAGCAGTTCTTC. Translating it yields CASSLVDRVYNEQFF.

The chain links TRBV4-1 to TRBJ1-5, with D unclear. Germline V gene sequence: CDR1 MGHRA, CDR2 YSYEKL. The V and J ends lost 0 bases and 3 bases respectively, with 6 bases between them. This CDR3 is built from 14 residues. The CDR3 sequence is CASSQDLFNQPQHF. The CDR3 DNA sequence: TGCGCCAGCAGCCAAGATCTCTTCAATCAGCCCCAGCATTTT.

This chain uses TRBV6-1 with TRBJ2-2; D ambiguous. This CDR3 spans 15 amino acids. Per the germline V gene, CDR1 is MNHNS and CDR2 is SASEGT. V was trimmed by 6 bases and J by 5 bases, leaving 16 bases between them. CDR3 loop: CASSRTAQLTGELFF. The CDR3, as DNA: TGTGCCAGCAGCCGAACCGCTCAGCTAACCGGGGAGCTGTTTTTT.

This clonotype occurred a few times. The chain employs TRBV30 and TRBJ1-1, with TRBD1 matching over 10 bases. V was clipped by 5 bases and J by 4 bases; unmatched bases: 10. The germline gives CDR1 GTSNPN, CDR2 SVGIG (reference sequence). The CDR3 extends over 15 amino acids. CDR3 loop: CAWDLRQGAPTEAFF. The CDR3 region has the DNA TGTGCCTGGGACCTCCGACAGGGGGCGCCCACTGAAGCTTTCTTT. The full variable domain, its missing parts supplied by reference TRBV30 and TRBJ1-1, is SQTIHQWPATLVQPVGSPLSLECTVEGTSNPNLYWYRQAAGRGLQLLFYSVGIGQISSEVPQNLSASRPQDRQFILSSKKLLLSDSGFYLCAWDLRQGAPTEAFFGQGTRLTVV.

This clonotype was recorded many times. V is TRBV3-1 and J is TRBJ2-5; D is possibly TRBD1 or TRBD2 (5 bases each). Germline V gene sequence: CDR1 LGHDT, CDR2 YNNKEL (reference sequence). Trimming shortened V by 7 bases and J by 2 bases, and 14 bases separated the two germline ends. CDR3 length equals 14 residues. The CDR3 protein is CASTDLGGQETQYF. The CDR3 DNA sequence: TGTGCCAGCACGGATCTTGGGGGTCAAGAGACCCAGTACTTC.

This clonotype has just a few counts. The chain has TRBV6-5 and TRBJ1-1, with 7 positions matching TRBD1. J gave up 0 bases and V 0 bases, and 4 bases lay outside the gene matches. Germline V gene lookup returns CDR1 MNHEY and CDR2 SVGAGI. This CDR3 has 16 residues. CDR3 sequence (DNA): TGTGCCAGCAGTTACTCGAAAGGGGGCCTGAACACTGAAGCTTTCTTT. As protein: CASSYSKGGLNTEAFF.

This clonotype was counted between two and nine times. The chain links TRBV4-3 to TRBJ2-7; 7 bases line up with TRBD2. This CDR3 has 18 residues. The junction had 11 bases not matched to a gene; V was cut back by 0 bases and J by 0 bases. CDR1 and CDR2 from the germline V gene are LGHNA and YSLEER. The CDR3 nucleotides are TGCGCCAGCAGCCAAGATCTCCTGTCTAGCGGTTCCTCCTACGAGCAGTACTTC. It yields the protein CASSQDLLSSGSSYEQYF.

This clonotype has a handful of counts. This chain links TRBV9 with TRBJ2-3; a possible D gene is TRBD1 (5 bases). With 0 bases removed from V and 5 bases from J, the gap between germline ends came to 7 bases. Germline V gene sequence: CDR1 SGDLS, CDR2 YYNGEE. This CDR3 has 13 residues. CDR3 in amino acids: CASSVGDRDTQYF. In DNA form, the CDR3 reads TGTGCCAGCAGCGTAGGCGACAGAGATACGCAGTATTTT.

This clonotype has at least ten counts. The chain couples TRBV11-2 to TRBJ2-5; D perhaps matches TRBD1 (5 bases). Germline values: CDR1 SGHAT, CDR2 FQNNGV. Trimming shortened V by 1 base and J by 4 bases, and 10 bases separated the two germline ends. The CDR3 sequence is 14 residues long. The CDR3 DNA follows: TGTGCCAGCAGCTTAGTCAGGGATGGAGAGACCCAGTACTTC. Translated, it gives CASSLVRDGETQYF. The full variable domain, completed using reference TRBV11-2 and TRBJ2-5, is EAGVAQSPRYKIIEKRQSVAFWCNPISGHATLYWYQQILGQGPKLLIQFQNNGVVDDSQLPKDRFSAERLKGVDSTLKIQPAKLEDSAVYLCASSLVRDGETQYFGPGTRLLVL.

This clonotype was recorded once. The rearrangement joins TRBV20-1 to TRBJ2-4, with 12 positions matching TRBD2. Germline loops: CDR1 DFQATT, CDR2 SNEGSKA (reference sequence). The CDR3 spans 14 residues. J was trimmed by 8 bases and V by 6 bases; bases with no gene match: 8. The CDR3 nucleotides are TGCAGTGCCGCCGGACTAGCGGGAAATCACATTCAGTACTTC. Amino acid sequence: CSAAGLAGNHIQYF.

The chain recombines TRBV29-1 with TRBJ2-1, with 7 bases lining up with TRBD2. CDR1 and CDR2 from the germline V gene are SQVTM and ANQGSEA. The CDR3 has 17 amino acids. Unmatched junction bases numbered 22, after V lost 6 bases and J lost 8 bases. CDR3 in amino acids: CSVPRFRTSTGGDEQFF. CDR3 DNA sequence: TGCAGCGTGCCCCGTTTTCGGACCTCGACGGGAGGCGATGAGCAGTTCTTC.

The chain couples TRBV12-3 or TRBV12-4 to TRBJ2-2; 12 bases map to TRBD2. The CDR3 has 18 residues. J was trimmed by 4 bases and V by 1 base; bases with no gene match: 7. CDR3 DNA: TGTGCCAGCAGTTTAGGGCCTACTAGCGGGGGGACCACCGGGGAGCTGTTTTTT. Protein sequence: CASSLGPTSGGTTGELFF.

There are many counts of this clonotype. This chain uses TRBV15 with TRBJ2-7; TRBD2 matches at 7 bases. Per the germline V gene, CDR1 is LNHNV and CDR2 is YYDKDF (reference sequence). The V gene end was trimmed by 5 bases and the J gene end by 2 bases; junction bases not matched to a gene: 15. There are 17 residues in the CDR3. CDR3 in amino acids: CATSPHTPAGPTYEQYF. CDR3 DNA: TGTGCCACCAGCCCGCACACTCCAGCGGGGCCAACCTACGAGCAGTACTTC.

The rearrangement joins TRBV15 to TRBJ2-7; 7 positions match TRBD1. Germline assignment: CDR1 LNHNV and CDR2 YYDKDF (reference sequence). The CDR3 length is 14 residues. J was trimmed by 6 bases and V by 2 bases; bases with no gene match: 7. CDR3 residues: CATSRQPGQSEQYF. As DNA, the CDR3 is TGTGCCACCAGCAGACAGCCGGGACAGAGCGAGCAGTACTTC. The full variable domain, rest sourced from reference TRBV15 and TRBJ2-7, is DAMVIQNPRYQVTQFGKPVTLSCSQTLNHNVMYWYQQKSSQAPKLLFHYYDKDFNNEADTPDNFQSRRPNTSFCFLDIRSPGLGDTAMYLCATSRQPGQSEQYFGPGTRLTVT.

There are many counts of this clonotype. V gene TRBV28 combines with J gene TRBJ1-1, with a tentative D call TRBD1 (5 bases). Germline V lookup: CDR1 MDHEN, CDR2 SYDVKM. Between the trimmed V and J ends, which lost 5 bases and 1 base, there was a span of 11 bases. The CDR3 totals 14 residues. CDR3 DNA sequence: TGTGCCAGCAGTATCTCGACAGCGAACACTGAAGCTTTCTTT. Translated, it gives CASSISTANTEAFF.

The chain recombines TRBV12-3 or TRBV12-4 with TRBJ1-2; 8 positions agree with TRBD1. Trimming removed 7 bases from V and 1 base from J; junction bases left unmatched: 5. The CDR3 is 14 amino acids. The CDR3 DNA follows: TGTGCCAGCACCTGGACAGGGAATAACTATGGCTACACCTTC. As protein: CASTWTGNNYGYTF.

The chain links TRBV6-1 to TRBJ2-3; no clear D. CDR1 MNHNS and CDR2 SASEGT come from the germline V gene. Trimming cost V 5 bases and J 2 bases, with 14 bases left between them. There are 15 residues in the CDR3. The CDR3 nucleotides are TGTGCCAGCAGTCCTGTCGGGTTTTTCACAGATACGCAGTATTTT. Translating gives CASSPVGFFTDTQYF.